This T cell receptor beta chain was recovered during a study of shared clonotypes between healthy human individuals (dated by TCRdb to about 2020). With respect to the entire study: The cohort included a few men and a couple of women between 18 and 49 years of age. Between about 0.9 and 10 billion PBMCs per donor were obtained by leukapheresis. Different laboratories and diverse techniques were used to prepare libraries and sequence TCR repertoires, to increase sequencing depth and limit assay-specific biases. For each donor, CD4 naive and CD4 memory were each given three plates, CD8 naive was given two plates, and CD8 memory was given one plate. The study deeply sequenced blood TCR repertoires of about 5 healthy adults to estimate repertoire size and the extent of clonotype sharing between individuals. General findings and caveats noted by the study authors: Sampling was restricted to blood, and TCR repertoires in tissue are likely to differ from TCR repertoires in blood. Across a handful of donors, approximately 4.6% of naive CD4, 3% to 3.5% of naive CD8, about 2% of memory CD4, and roughly 0.4% of memory CD8 clonotypes were shared. Because the study included only a small number of donors, the genetic and exposure-history diversity represented was limited. Even with the large sequencing depth, rarefaction of the sorted-subset datasets indicated that sequencing was incomplete. Based on pairwise subsampling, the degree of clonotype sharing among donors was expected to be affected by sequencing depth. Compared with non-shared clonotypes, the clonotypes found in all four sorted-subset donors had higher generation probabilities. Larger estimated clonotype richness was generally found for naive subsets than for memory subsets.

Using the deep immunoSEQ assay, TCR CDR3 regions were amplified from genomic DNA by multiplex PCR. Genomic DNA extracted from each cell subset was distributed evenly over all wells of several immunoSEQ 96-well plates, and each plate served as one replicate. For sorted subsets, each replicate PCR was loaded with around 200 ng genomic DNA, equivalent to 30,000 or so T cell genomes. Purified libraries were measured with a Qubit 3.0 fluorometer, size-checked on a Bioanalyzer 2100, and measured again with the KAPA Library Quantification kit. Every immunoSEQ 96-well plate was sequenced on a dedicated single-read 150-cycle Illumina NextSeq 550 flow cell. For the original study's pipeline: Because the immunoSEQ output held only junctional sequences and lacked quality scores, the filtering could not match the filtering applied to full-length reads. Sequences were annotated with PyIR, a Python wrapper for IgBLAST v1.9, and V/J genes and CDR3 were assigned using IMGT germline references. Any read was removed if the V/J assignment was weak (E-value above 1e-6), the CDR3 was missing, or the read contained stop codons, out-of-frame junctions, or ambiguous translated residues. V3J clonotypes were defined as sequences sharing the same inferred V gene, J gene, and CDR3 amino acid sequence. Percentage overlap between repertoires was calculated by dividing the number of shared unique clonotypes by the size of the smaller repertoire. RTK rarefaction, the Chao1 estimator, and Recon v2.1 estimates of unobserved clonotypes were used to assess repertoire richness. Generation probabilities were computed with OLGA for all TCRbeta clonotypes obtained by the gDNA method from several donors. TCRdb mirrors the immuneACCESS table, restricted to in-frame sequences. Some clones are absent from its copies; in checked studies, under half trace to an unresolved V gene, and the reason for the others is unknown. The V and J calls and clone size were taken over from that table, and D and trimming were inferred from the DNA. The sample table holds approximately 2,300,000 clones, of which about 90% were seen once. 0.37% of the sample is held by the ten biggest clonotypes.

In regard to this clone: The antigen it binds to is not known. Base qualities are not provided; no much larger clone lies one nucleotide away.

The CDR3 covers 14 residues, taking in both the cysteine and the phenylalanine. CDR3 DNA only is kept here, 42 bases in frame from base 1. The germline V gene specifies SQVTM as CDR1 and ANQGSEA as CDR2. V is cut back by 7 bases and J by 5 bases, with 6 bases in the junction unmatched. Donors were healthy HIV-negative adults with no recently reported acute infections or vaccinations. Every donor was a Caucasian adult living in Nashville, Tennessee, USA. CD4+ T cells were enriched by magnetic negative selection; naive cells were then positively selected on CD45RA, and the negative fraction formed the memory subset. After blood collection by leukapheresis, PBMCs were isolated using Ficoll-Histopaque density gradient centrifugation and then cryopreserved in the vapor phase of liquid nitrogen. Analytical flow cytometry was used to check the purity and quantity of every magnetically sorted T cell population. Genomic DNA was isolated from each sorted fraction and quantified by UV absorbance on a Nanodrop 2000c.

This clonotype originated in a man aged 18 to 30 in good health. Some clones in this sample may be carry-over from other donors' samples. The rearrangement joined TRBV29-1 to TRBJ2-5; 14 bases in the junction line up with TRBD2. The sequenced sample was naive CD4+ T cells from PBMCs. The cell subset or site label corresponds to: CD45RA+ positively selected. The CDR3 here reads CSAGTSGRTETQYF. At the DNA level, the sequence is TGCAGCGCAGGGACTAGCGGGAGAACTGAGACCCAGTACTTC. Outside the CDR3, residues come from the reference TRBV29-1 and TRBJ2-5 proteins, so the full variable domain is: SAVISQKPSRDICQRGTSLTIQCQVDSQVTMMFWYRQQPGQSLTLIATANQGSEATYESGFVIDKFPISRPNLTFSTLTVSNMSPEDSSIYLCSAGTSGRTETQYFGPGTRLLVL.